The next 12 T cell receptor beta chains were all read from a single sample in a study of identical twins (dated by TCRdb to the mid-2010s). The receptor library was made with 5' RACE. The run used an Illumina HiSeq 2000. Starting from the raw public reads, TCRdb applied fastp trimming at Q25, assembled clones with MiXCR and retained in-frame beta chains. Each record represents a unique CDR3 protein, reported with the most common genes and DNA among its rows. Within this sample are about 1.7 million distinct CDR3 sequences, with about 32% of them counted one time only. Around 0.25% of the sample is held by the ten biggest clonotypes. Sequences were obtained from cord blood. These TCRs come from a newborn girl in good health.

This clonotype turned up a few times. This chain joins TRBV20-1 and TRBJ2-3, with a tentative D call TRBD2 (6 bases). In germline, CDR1 is DFQATT, CDR2 SNEGSKA (reference sequence). V lost 5 bases to trimming and J lost 4 bases, with 10 bases between them. The CDR3 consists of 12 residues. The CDR3 loop reads CSAGTSSDTQYF. CDR3 bases: TGCAGTGCTGGGACTTCTTCAGATACGCAGTATTTT.

In its sample, this clonotype was seen a few times. The chain carries TRBV28 and TRBJ2-4, with a weak D call TRBD1 (6 bases). Germline V gene lookup returns CDR1 MDHEN and CDR2 SYDVKM. The CDR3 consists of 14 residues. V was shortened by 8 bases and J by 2 bases, with 13 bases between the two germline ends. The CDR3: CASASRGTKNIQYF. In nucleotides, the CDR3 is TGTGCCAGCGCCTCTAGGGGGACCAAAAACATTCAGTACTTC.

This clonotype has a handful of counts. The chain couples TRBV24-1 to TRBJ2-1, with 9 bases aligning to TRBD2. The CDR3 loop spans 15 amino acids. V lost 2 bases, J lost 8 bases, and 6 bases stayed unmatched. The germline V gene has CDR1 KGHDR and CDR2 SFDVKD. CDR3 nucleotides: TGTGCCACCAGTGATTGGCTAGCGGGGATAGATGAGCAGTTCTTC. Residues: CATSDWLAGIDEQFF.

This chain connects TRBV30 to TRBJ1-4, with TRBD1 identical over 7 bases. Germline V gives CDR1 GTSNPN, CDR2 SVGIG (reference sequence). CDR3 length equals 12 residues. V trimming: 4 bases; J trimming: 8 bases; junction bases outside the gene matches: 4. In DNA, the CDR3 is TGTGCCTGGAACCCGGGACAGGAAAAACTGTTTTTT. Translated, it gives CAWNPGQEKLFF. Full variable domain (rest looked up from reference TRBV30 and TRBJ1-4): SQTIHQWPATLVQPVGSPLSLECTVEGTSNPNLYWYRQAAGRGLQLLFYSVGIGQISSEVPQNLSASRPQDRQFILSSKKLLLSDSGFYLCAWNPGQEKLFFGSGTQLSVL.

V is TRBV12-3 or TRBV12-4 and J is TRBJ1-5; 9 bases match TRBD1. The CDR3 spans 14 residues. V shed 3 bases and J 6 bases; nucleotides not matched to a gene: 3. The DNA of the CDR3 is TGTGCCAGCAGTTTCGGACAGGGGATTCAGCCCCAGCATTTT. Protein product: CASSFGQGIQPQHF.

The V call is TRBV20-1, the J call TRBJ2-1; D is ambiguous. Germline lookup yields CDR1 DFQATT and CDR2 SNEGSKA (reference sequence). This CDR3 contains 14 residues. V was trimmed by 6 bases and J by 8 bases, leaving 20 bases between them. CDR3 residues: CSALNIRADDEQFF. CDR3 in DNA: TGCAGTGCCCTGAATATTCGGGCGGACGATGAGCAGTTCTTC.

In this sample, this clonotype turned up a few times. The rearrangement links TRBV10-3 to TRBJ2-5; TRBD2 aligns across 12 bases. Trimming cost V 11 bases and J 0 bases; bases outside gene matches: 4. The CDR3 covers 14 residues. Germline CDR1 and CDR2: ENHRY and SYGVKD. CDR3 nucleotide sequence: TGTGCCGTTAGGACTAGCGGGGACCAAGAGACCCAGTACTTC. It specifies CAVRTSGDQETQYF.

This clonotype was seen more than once but under ten times. This chain joins TRBV5-5 and TRBJ1-5; the D gene is possibly TRBD1 (6 bases). Trimming stripped 4 bases from V and 4 bases from J, with 15 bases between. The CDR3 covers 15 residues. CDR1 and CDR2 (germline): SGHKS, YYEKEE (reference sequence). The CDR3 bases are TGTGCCAGCAGCAACAGGGATTGGGATAATCAGCCCCAGCATTTT. Translated: CASSNRDWDNQPQHF.

V gene TRBV10-3 combines with J gene TRBJ2-3; D is possibly TRBD2 (6 bases). CDR1 and CDR2 (germline): ENHRY, SYGVKD. This CDR3 region has 16 residues. V lost 2 bases to trimming and J lost 4 bases, with 16 bases between them. CDR3 bases: TGTGCCATCAGTGAGCGGACTACCCGCCGGGCAGATACGCAGTATTTT. Residues: CAISERTTRRADTQYF.

DNA of the CDR3: TGTGCCAGCAGCCATTATCGGGGACTCTACGAGCAGTACTTC. This codes for CASSHYRGLYEQYF. This rearrangement joins TRBV7-8 to TRBJ2-4; D is perhaps TRBD2 (6 bases). The end of the DNA is better explained by TRBJ2-7, so the J call may be wrong. Germline V gene lookup returns CDR1 SGHVS and CDR2 FQNEAQ. The CDR3 has 14 residues.

V usage is TRBV20-1 and J usage is TRBJ2-2; 12 bases map to TRBD2. The V gene end was trimmed by 1 base and the J gene end by 4 bases; junction bases not matched to a gene: 1. In germline, CDR1 is DFQATT, CDR2 SNEGSKA (reference sequence). CDR3 length equals 15 residues. CDR3 loop: CSARGLAGATGELFF. CDR3 nucleotides: TGCAGTGCTAGAGGACTAGCGGGAGCCACCGGGGAGCTGTTTTTT.

This clonotype has more than one count but fewer than ten. This chain's CDR3 is CASSTSTGGTEAFF. CDR3 nucleotides: TGTGCCAGCAGTACTTCAACAGGGGGCACTGAAGCTTTCTTT. The V call is TRBV2, the J call TRBJ1-1; 8 bases align to TRBD1. This CDR3 region has 14 residues. V was pared by 5 bases and J by 4 bases, with 6 bases of the junction left unmatched. Germline CDR1 and CDR2: SNHLY and FYNNEI.